These 19 T cell receptor beta chains came from one sample sequenced in a study of T cells in narcolepsy. Assay used: immunoSEQ multiplex PCR; TCRdb lists only in-frame clones, some missing. The top ten hold around 1.1% of the sample, which has tens of thousands of clones, 65% to 85% seen once. What was sequenced was memory (CD45RA-) CD4+ T cells from blood. Every receptor here comes from a human donor in good health.

The rearrangement uses TRBV18 and TRBJ2-5, with TRBD2 identical over 11 bases. With the DNA end fitting TRBJ2-7 better, the J assignment may be wrong. From germline, CDR1 is KGHSH and CDR2 LQKENI. The CDR3 consists of 17 residues. In nucleotides, the CDR3 is TGTGCCAGCTCACGAGAAACTGGGACTAGCGGCTCCTACGAGCAGTACTTC. This encodes CASSRETGTSGSYEQYF.

V and J are TRBV7-6 and TRBJ2-7; D could derive from TRBD1 or TRBD2 (5 bases each). The CDR3 extends over 15 amino acids. Germline assignment: CDR1 SGHVS and CDR2 FNYEAQ. V lost 1 base and J lost 6, with 16 bases in between. The CDR3 DNA reads TGTGCCAGCAGCTTAGGGGCCACGGGGACCTCCGAGCAGTACTTC. Residues: CASSLGATGTSEQYF.

This CDR3 is CASSFQGSPEAFF. In DNA form, the CDR3 reads TGTGCCAGCAGCTTCCAGGGTAGCCCTGAAGCTTTCTTT. The V gene is TRBV5-4, the J gene TRBJ1-1; D possibly corresponds to TRBD1 (5 bases). Per germline, CDR1 SGHNT and CDR2 YYREEE (reference sequence). This CDR3 is built from 13 residues. V was clipped by 2 bases and J by 6 bases, with 11 bases between them.

This rearrangement joins TRBV5-1 to TRBJ2-1; 10 nucleotides line up with TRBD2. CDR3 length equals 15 residues. CDR1 SGHRS and CDR2 YFSETQ come from the germline V gene. After removal of 3 bases from V and 10 bases from J, the junction contained 10 bases not matched to a gene. The CDR3 is CASSSGSGGALEQFF. The CDR3 DNA sequence: TGCGCCAGCAGCTCCGGGAGCGGGGGGGCTCTAGAGCAGTTCTTC.

The chain employs TRBV5-4 and TRBJ2-7; tentative D call: TRBD2 (6 bases). V shed 1 base and J shed 3 bases, with 11 bases lying between them. The CDR3 is made up of 14 amino acids. Germline values: CDR1 SGHNT, CDR2 YYREEE (reference sequence). CDR3 protein: CASSLSGRDYEQYF. Written as DNA, the CDR3 is TGTGCCAGCAGCTTGTCTGGGCGGGACTACGAGCAGTACTTC.

This chain connects TRBV9 to TRBJ1-1; 8 positions agree with TRBD1. This CDR3 contains 14 residues. Per germline, CDR1 SGDLS and CDR2 YYNGEE. Trimming took 4 bases from V and 8 from J; bases not matched to a gene: 10. The CDR3 DNA reads as TGTGCCAGCAGCAAGCAGGGGGCACTAAAAGAAGCTTTCTTT. Its protein is CASSKQGALKEAFF. Full variable domain (outside the CDR3, taken from reference TRBV9 and TRBJ1-1): DSGVTQTPKHLITATGQRVTLRCSPRSGDLSVYWYQQSLDQGLQFLIQYYNGEERAKGNILERFSAQQFPDLHSELNLSSLELGDSALYFCASSKQGALKEAFFGQGTRLTVV.

The chain combines TRBV19 with TRBJ1-5; possibly TRBD1 for D (6 bases). Germline CDR1 is LNHDA and CDR2 is SQIVND (reference sequence). The ends were cut back, 4 bases at V and 6 bases at J, with 13 bases in the middle. The CDR3 is made up of 14 amino acids. CDR3 in amino acids: CASSNSNRAQPQHF. The CDR3 DNA sequence: TGTGCCAGTAGTAACTCCAACAGGGCTCAGCCCCAGCATTTT. Looking up the rest from reference TRBV19 and TRBJ1-5 gives the full variable domain: DGGITQSPKYLFRKEGQNVTLSCEQNLNHDAMYWYRQDPGQGLRLIYYSQIVNDFQKGDIAEGYSVSREKKESFPLTVTSAQKNPTAFYLCASSNSNRAQPQHFGDGTRLSIL.

V is TRBV29-1 and J is TRBJ2-5, with D unresolved. The CDR3 spans 13 residues. Trimming pared 2 bases from V and 4 bases from J, leaving 11 bases between. From germline, CDR1 is SQVTM and CDR2 ANQGSEA. CDR3 sequence: CSVERIVGETQYF. The CDR3 bases are TGCAGCGTTGAACGGATCGTAGGAGAGACCCAGTACTTC.

The chain has TRBV9 and TRBJ2-5; either TRBD1 or TRBD2 may supply D (6 bases each). The V and J ends lost 4 bases and 5 bases respectively, with 21 bases between them. The CDR3 is 16 residues long. Germline-derived CDR1 and CDR2 are SGDLS and YYNGEE. The CDR3, as DNA: TGTGCCAGCAGCCCCCTCAACGGAGGGGGGCGGGAGACCCAGTACTTC. This gives the protein CASSPLNGGGRETQYF.

Concerning this clone itself: The junction and the germline gene differ at one end; a read error may be behind it. The chain has TRBV5-4 and TRBJ1-2; D not certain. Germline V gene sequence: CDR1 SGHNT, CDR2 YYREEE (reference sequence). CDR3 size: 14 residues. The CDR3, as DNA: TGCGCCAGCAGCCAAGGTGCGGGGAGCTATGGCTACACCTTC. This codes for CASSQGAGSYGYTF.

This chain links TRBV5-4 with TRBJ2-3; no firm D call. Trimming took off 2 bases at V and 4 bases at J, with 11 bases between the two ends. This CDR3 comprises 14 residues. From germline, CDR1 is SGHNT and CDR2 YYREEE (reference sequence). CDR3: CASSFPDGADTQYF. The CDR3 DNA sequence: TGTGCCAGCAGCTTCCCTGATGGCGCAGATACGCAGTATTTT.

The chain links TRBV18 to TRBJ2-1, with 10 nucleotides matching TRBD2. The CDR3 has 16 residues. J was trimmed by 7 bases and V by 3 bases; bases with no gene match: 9. CDR1 is KGHSH and CDR2 is LQKENI in the germline V gene. In DNA, the CDR3 is TGTGCCAGCTCACCTGGACTAGCGGTCCTTAGGAATGAGCAGTTCTTC. Amino acid sequence: CASSPGLAVLRNEQFF.

V gene TRBV7-2 combines with J gene TRBJ2-1, with TRBD1 as a possible D gene (6 bases). Per the germline V gene, CDR1 is SGHTA and CDR2 is FQGNSA. V was shortened by 5 bases and J by 6 bases, with 17 bases between the two germline ends. The CDR3 runs 15 residues. DNA for the CDR3: TGTGCCAGCAGCCTCAGGGGTTATAGGGTCAATGAGCAGTTCTTC. Its translation is CASSLRGYRVNEQFF. The full variable domain, in which reference TRBV7-2 and TRBJ2-1 provide the parts outside the CDR3, is GAGVSQSPSNKVTEKGKDVELRCDPISGHTALYWYRQSLGQGLEFLIYFQGNSAPDKSGLPSDRFSAERTGGSVSTLTIQRTQQEDSAVYLCASSLRGYRVNEQFFGPGTRLTVL.

The chain uses TRBV20-1 and TRBJ1-1; D is uncertain. This CDR3 has 11 residues. Germline assignment: CDR1 DFQATT and CDR2 SNEGSKA (reference sequence). Deletions cut 5 bases from V and 5 bases from J, with 9 bases between. CDR3 sequence: CSASPGTEAFF. CDR3 nucleotide sequence: TGCAGTGCTTCCCCGGGGACTGAAGCTTTCTTT.

As DNA, the CDR3 is TGTGCCAGCAATCACAGGGGGCGGGGCGAGCAGTACTTC. Its translation is CASNHRGRGEQYF. The rearrangement uses TRBV6-6 and TRBJ2-7; 9 bases are shared with TRBD1. From germline, CDR1 is MNHNY and CDR2 SVGAGI (reference sequence). This CDR3 has 13 amino acids. The V gene end was trimmed by 7 bases and the J gene end by 6 bases; junction bases not matched to a gene: 7.

The gene calls are TRBV9 and TRBJ2-3; 7 nucleotides agree with TRBD2. Unmatched junction bases numbered 8, after V lost 3 bases and J lost 1 base. The CDR3 length is 16 residues. Germline CDR1 SGDLS, CDR2 YYNGEE. CDR3 bases: TGTGCCAGCAGCGCGTCTAGCGGTTTAGGCACAGATACGCAGTATTTT. Translating it yields CASSASSGLGTDTQYF.

The CDR3 here is CASSQDPLTSYNEQFF. The CDR3 nucleotides are TGCGCCAGCAGCCAAGATCCCCTTACCTCCTACAATGAGCAGTTCTTC. This chain links TRBV4-1 with TRBJ2-1; no firm D call. This CDR3 is 16 amino acids long. The germline V gene has CDR1 MGHRA and CDR2 YSYEKL. Trimming cost V 0 bases and J 0 bases, with 9 bases left between them.

The chain recombines TRBV5-4 with TRBJ2-3, with D possibly matching TRBD2 (6 bases). Trimming pared 1 base from V and 6 bases from J, leaving 15 bases between. This CDR3 is built from 15 residues. Per germline, CDR1 SGHNT and CDR2 YYREEE (reference sequence). CDR3 DNA: TGTGCCAGCAGCTTGTCTAGCGCCACGTCGGATACGCAGTATTTT. Translating it yields CASSLSSATSDTQYF.

This chain connects TRBV2 to TRBJ2-4, with D tentatively TRBD1 (5 bases). Germline lookup yields CDR1 SNHLY and CDR2 FYNNEI. Trimming pared 4 bases from V and 1 base from J, leaving 11 bases between. The CDR3 extends over 15 amino acids. Written as DNA, the CDR3 is TGTGCCAGCAGTGGAAAAGGGGCCGCCAAAAACATTCAGTACTTC. Protein sequence: CASSGKGAAKNIQYF.